This T cell receptor (beta chain) was sequenced for a study of blood T cell repertoires in COVID-19 (dated by TCRdb to between 2020 and 2021). Background for the entire study: Samples from collaborators originated in the United States, Italy and Spain and spanned both the acute and convalescent phases of COVID-19. The material from the prospective study consisted of cDNA or gDNA derived from T cells, B-cell-depleted T cells, or PBMCs. Subjects who had been exposed to COVID-19, were actively infected with it, or had recovered from it provided the deeply sampled blood TCRbeta repertoires that made up the dataset. The repertoires were released in a freely available public database meant as a resource for research on the immune response to SARS-CoV-2. The samples were drawn from the first 160 participants of the ongoing ImmuneRACE study and from 1,254 subjects provided by 6 global collaborators. A de-identified subject ID, COVID-19 status, age in years and sex were almost always included in the sample metadata. Where available, HLA class I and class II types were taken from metadata supplied by the sample provider and were not determined by assay-based typing. What the authors observed across the whole study: The amount of clinical and demographic metadata varied by source and participant and was provided uncurated.

TCRbeta CDR3 regions were amplified from genomic DNA using the immunoSEQ Assay, a bias-controlled multiplex PCR. The published analysis was carried out like this. The number of nucleated cells in each sample was estimated from the amplification of reference gene primers within the assay. To quantify the absolute abundance of each unique TCRbeta CDR3 rearrangement, sequence reads were collapsed and filtered. For each sample, productive Simpson clonality was calculated as the square root of Simpson's diversity index across productive rearrangements. The table was pulled from immuneACCESS by TCRdb, which kept in-frame rearrangements only. Such tables lose some clones; where checked, under half of the loss comes from unresolved V genes, and the rest has no known cause. V and J calls and clone size are given by that table; D and trimming were obtained from the DNA. The sample includes about 200,000 clones, with more than 75% observed a single time. The ten top clones hold around 8% of the sample.

One collaborating source in Seattle enrolled patients during active infection and followed them longitudinally through the course of disease. The collaborating institutions used their own protocols to collect whole blood in K2EDTA tubes. For TCRbeta analysis, collaborator samples were shipped as frozen whole blood, as isolated PBMCs, or as DNA extracted from either sample type. This clone has a handful of counts. Its antigen is still unknown. No quality values exist for individual bases; no much larger clone is one base distant. The junction shows trimming of 0 bases on V and 7 bases on J, and the gene matches do not reach 8 bases of it. CDR1 SGHRS and CDR2 YFSETQ were looked up in the germline V gene. Measured from the cysteine to the phenylalanine, the CDR3 is 16 residues long. The DNA shown is the 48-base CDR3, in frame from base 1.

This clonotype was sampled from a woman aged 55-69 years with COVID-19, enrolled during active disease. The chain is made from TRBV5-1 and TRBJ1-2, with TRBD1 identical over 11 junction bases. Input material: peripheral blood. For the CDR3, the sequence is CASSLAGDRGSSGYTF. The nucleotide sequence is given as TGCGCCAGCAGCTTGGCCGGGGACAGGGGGTCTAGTGGCTACACCTTC.